The subject of this entry is one T cell receptor beta chain. Trimming removed 1 base at V and 13 bases at J, with 11 bases between. This CDR3 has 12 amino acids. CDR1 is SGHTA, CDR2 FQGNSA, per germline. Here immunoSEQ multiplex PCR was the method, and the copy in TCRdb shows in-frame clones only, minus some. Seen here are about 120,000 clones, approximately 89% observed once, and the top ten hold 3% to 4%. These data belong to a study of control samples from healthy donors and cancer patients. The receptor comes from a man aged 35-49 years in good health. Sequencing used blood. The chain has TRBV7-2 and TRBJ2-1; D is undetermined. The CDR3 spells CASSLVSHSQFF. Here the CDR3 DNA reads TGTGCCAGCAGCTTAGTATCCCATTCACAGTTCTTC.